The clone carrying this T cell receptor beta chain was observed many times. What it binds is not known. Until they underwent thyroid surgery, no patient had received any treatment. The entry originates in a study of metastatic and nonmetastatic thyroid tumors. On the study more broadly: The authors compared repertoires across blood and tumor or nodule tissue from malignant and benign thyroid patients. Study results and caveats: Within blood and tumor, benign nodules reportedly had significantly lower TCR beta diversity than malignant thyroid tumors did.

Per the original methods: Clinicopathological groups differed in CDR3, with these differences serving to build a distant-metastasis classifier for papillary thyroid cancer. TCRdb re-called clones from the PCR reads using MiXCR. The V and J calls, along with clone size, are taken from TCRdb and not from the paper's own processing. The data show tens of thousands of clones, roughly 18% seen once. The CDR3 runs 12 residues. Germline trimming cut 4 bases from V and 11 bases from J; bases unmatched to any gene: 5. The germline CDR1 and CDR2 sequences are SNHLY and FYNNEI. The chain combines TRBV2 with TRBJ2-7; TRBD1 matches at 10 bases. The sequenced material came from blood. This receptor was identified in a female donor with papillary thyroid cancer or a benign thyroid nodule (not recorded which). Some clones in this sample may be carry-over from other donors' samples. The CDR3 coding sequence is TGTGCCAGCAGTGCTTCCGGGACAGGGGAGTACTTC. This translates into CASSASGTGEYF.